This T cell receptor (beta chain) was identified in a study of shared clonotypes between healthy human individuals. In the study overall: CD4 naive cells filled three plates per donor, CD4 memory three, CD8 naive two and CD8 memory one.

This table comes from immunoSEQ multiplex PCR, and its TCRdb copy is limited to in-frame clones, with some not included. The sample includes about 2.3 million clones, 80% to 95% of them seen just once. Points on this clone: What it binds is unknown. This sample includes further DNA sequences coding for the same CDR3.

From CD4+ cells came CD45RA+ naive and CD45RA-negative memory subsets. Germline values: CDR1 MNHEY, CDR2 SMNVEV (reference sequence). V lost 3 bases, J lost 2 bases, and 8 bases lay in between. The CDR3 is made up of 14 amino acids. Study findings and constraints: Naive CD4 clonotypes were shared across a few donors at roughly 5%. The study generally estimated greater richness for naive than memory subsets.

This clonotype originated in a man younger than 35 in good health. Some clones in this sample may be carry-over from other donors' samples. The sequencing input was naive CD4+ T cells from PBMCs. Specified subset: CD45RA+ positively selected. The rearrangement links TRBV27 to TRBJ1-3, with a tentative D call TRBD1 (6 bases). CDR3 loop: CASSLAGAGNTIYF. In nucleotides, the CDR3 is TGTGCCAGCAGTTTGGCAGGGGCTGGAAACACCATATATTTT.